The T cell receptor (beta chain) under discussion was sequenced for a study of blood T cell repertoires in COVID-19. Study at large: Italy, Spain and the United States were the sources of the convalescent and acute COVID-19 samples. T cells, B-cell-depleted T cells, or PBMCs provided the cDNA or gDNA that served as material.

Germline CDR1 is SGHTA and CDR2 is FQGTGA. With 2 bases clipped from V and 9 bases from J, the junction kept 2 bases outside the gene matches. There are 14 residues in the CDR3. Methods used by the authors: Estimation of nucleated cell counts was performed using reference gene primer amplification. TCRdb's table, derived via immunoSEQ multiplex PCR, lists solely in-frame clones and lacks some. That table supplies the V and J calls and clone size; D and trimming were determined from the DNA. The top ten clones hold roughly 7% of a sample with approximately 56,000 clones, roughly four fifths of them seen once.

The TCR comes from a man aged 70-80 years with active COVID-19. Material: peripheral blood. This sequence joins TRBV7-3 and TRBJ1-6; TRBD1 aligns across 9 bases. The DNA of the CDR3 is TGTGCCAGCAGCTTAGACAGGGGGACTTCACCCCTCCACTTT. Encoded protein: CASSLDRGTSPLHF.